This TCR beta chain was documented in a study of prognosis after radiotherapy for stage I lung cancer. Findings of the study overall: Reportedly, TRBV and TRBJ gene usage varied with metastasis presence.

Note on this clonotype: The antigen is undetermined. This may be a read error, as it is one base from a much larger clone.

Genomic DNA was subjected to two-round multiplex PCR for amplification of TCR beta CDR3. Amplification in first-round PCR relied on primers specific to each TRBV and TRBJ gene. From the multiplex PCR reads, TCRdb called clonotypes with MiXCR, one entry per CDR3 protein. In the table there are 30,000 or so distinct CDR3 sequences, about 34% of which are singletons. This receptor was obtained from a donor aged 50 or older with non-small cell lung cancer. The sample here was PBMCs, taken before or after stereotactic body radiation therapy (not recorded which).

DNA of the CDR3: TGTGCCAGCAGCAAAGCGGTAGGAACGGGCGAGCAGTACTTC. It yields the protein CASSKAVGTGEQYF. The V and J genes are TRBV9 and TRBJ2-7; D may be TRBD2 (5 bases). CDR3 length equals 14 residues. Trimming cost V 4 bases and J 6 bases, with 17 bases left between them. Germline lookup yields CDR1 SGDLS and CDR2 YYNGEE.